The entry below describes one T cell receptor beta chain. Repertoires were generated with immunoSEQ multiplex PCR, while TCRdb's copy carries only in-frame clones and drops some. The repertoire has about 2.3 million clones, just over 90% of them found once; the top ten carry roughly 0.36%. This CDR3 has 15 residues. The germline V and J ends were trimmed by 4 bases and 3 bases, with 16 bases remaining between them. Per germline, CDR1 SGHDT and CDR2 YYEEEE. These data are taken from a study of shared clonotypes between healthy human individuals. This chain links TRBV5-6 with TRBJ1-1; no clear D gene. The receptor was isolated from a man between 18 and 35 years old in good health. Some clones in this sample may be carry-over from other donors' samples. Sequencing used naive CD4+ T cells from PBMCs. As for subset: CD45RA+ positively selected. CDR3 DNA: TGTGCCAGCAGCCCAGGTCTGGGGAGCCACACTGAAGCTTTCTTT. Translating it yields CASSPGLGSHTEAFF.